This T cell receptor beta chain came from a study of T cells after yellow fever vaccination (dated by TCRdb to between 2018 and 2020). About the investigation overall: Libraries from fractions with low cell numbers were prepared with the SMART-Seq v4 Ultra Low Input RNA kit. To follow T-cell clones before and after both primary and booster YFV17D yellow fever vaccination, bulk TCR alpha and beta repertoires underwent longitudinal sequencing. Two healthy male donors made up the cohort, one aged 18 to 30 years and the other aged 30 to 40 years. Blood was drawn at multiple timepoints before and after primary and secondary immunization, with bulk PBMC replicates and cell subsets isolated.

Results the study describes overall, beyond this receptor: Compared with the primary T-cell response, the secondary T-cell response was weaker but faster, peaking on day 5 rather than day 15. A small share of clonotypes was detected in both CD4 and CD8 compartments, with the overlap likely arising from convergent recombination. Most clones expanded after primary vaccination were re-detected after the booster (almost 97% of CD4 and around 88% of CD8), suggesting broad memory maintenance. Only a couple of donors were included in the study, so the extent to which the findings can be generalized is limited. Because abundant contaminating clonotypes from the bulk population could be contained in FACS-sorted repertoires, computational filtering was required.

TCR cDNA was made using 5'RACE template switching, a step that added a universal primer site and unique molecular identifiers. Priming of cDNA synthesis was performed from both the TCR alpha and TCR beta constant segments. Library amplification used two PCR steps, and the second PCR step added sample barcodes and sequencing adapters. Libraries were sequenced on Illumina HiSeq 2500 (2x100 bp) or NovaSeq (2x150 bp). As for the original processing: MIGEC was used to demultiplex reads and collapse the reads into UMI consensus sequences, and MiXCR was used for V(D)J alignment. Clonotypes responding to the vaccine were identified with edgeR on replicate PBMC samples, with the criteria of FDR below 0.01 and a log2 fold change above 5 up to day 15. Each bulk clonotype received a CD4 or CD8 identity based on whether the sequenced CD4 or CD8 repertoire contained that clonotype at higher abundance. The raw public reads went through TCRdb reprocessing: fastp at Q25, MiXCR clone calling, in-frame beta chains kept. Records with the same CDR3 protein are collapsed into one entry carrying the most frequent genes and DNA. What appears here as the V and J calls and clone size reflects TCRdb's work, not the paper's. The sample includes over 110,000 distinct CDR3 sequences, with approximately 7.7% observed a single time. About 0.73% of the sample belongs to the ten largest clones.

V gives up 3 bases and J gives up 0 bases, and the segment between their germline ends measures 12 bases. Spanning cysteine to phenylalanine, the CDR3 consists of 17 amino acids. Only the CDR3 DNA stays, 51 bases, in frame from base 1. Reading the germline V gene (reference sequence) gives CDR1 MNHEY and CDR2 SMNVEV. This clonotype was found many times. Its binding antigen is unknown. Per-base quality was not reported, and no clone a single base away is much larger than it. Explained via the paper, the treatment or condition label denotes: live attenuated yellow fever vaccine strain. A standard Ficoll-Paque protocol was used to isolate PBMCs from peripheral blood. CD4 and CD8 T-cell fractions were isolated with Dynabeads CD4 and CD8 positive selection kits. TriZol was used to extract RNA from bulk PBMCs, CD4 and CD8 fractions, and dextramer-positive and dextramer-negative fractions.

This specimen consisted of CD4+ T cells sorted from PBMCs, obtained 5 days after the yellow fever booster vaccination. The rearranged chain carries TRBV27 and TRBJ1-6, with no reliable assignment of the D segment. The receptor was derived from a man aged 25 to 45 who received the YFV17D yellow fever vaccine. The DNA sequence follows: TGTGCCAGCAGTTTCGCCTCTGGGAGCTCCTATAATTCACCCCTCCACTTT. Translated, it gives CASSFASGSSYNSPLHF.